One sample yielded the 14 T cell receptor beta chains listed below, sequenced in a study of T cell responses to AZD1222 COVID-19 vaccine. Sequencing was performed with immunoSEQ multiplex PCR; in TCRdb, only in-frame clones are kept and a portion is missing. There are fewer than 120,000 clones in the sample; approximately 92% occur only once, and more than 2% lies in the top ten. The specimen was peripheral blood, collected 28 days after the second AZD1222 dose. All receptors derive from an adult who received the AZD1222 COVID-19 vaccine.

This chain joins TRBV19 and TRBJ2-7; weak D call: TRBD1 (6 bases). Germline loops: CDR1 LNHDA, CDR2 SQIVND (reference sequence). The CDR3 is 14 amino acids. The V end was cut by 0 bases, the J end by 3 bases, with 9 bases between. The CDR3 DNA sequence: TGTGCCAGTAGTATAGACAGGGGAGTCTACGAGCAGTACTTC. Protein product: CASSIDRGVYEQYF.

The chain combines TRBV12-3 or TRBV12-4 with TRBJ1-2; the D is unclear. Trimming took 0 bases from V and 3 from J, leaving 5 bases between them. CDR3 length: 13 amino acids. CDR3 sequence reads: CASSLALHYGYTF. CDR3 DNA sequence: TGTGCCAGCAGTTTAGCTCTTCACTATGGCTACACCTTC.

V usage is TRBV23-1 and J usage is TRBJ2-7; D unclear. TRBV23-1 falls under the ORF class, with uncertain function. This CDR3 comprises 14 residues. The ends were cut back, 2 bases at V and 7 bases at J, with 15 bases in the middle. The CDR3 nucleotides are TGCGCCAGCAGTCAAAGTCCCCCTTGTTGGGAGCAGTACTTC. Amino acid sequence: CASSQSPPCWEQYF.

The chain carries TRBV18 and TRBJ1-5; D is uncertain. There are 15 residues in the CDR3. Trimming pared 3 bases from V and 7 bases from J, leaving 16 bases between. CDR1 is KGHSH, CDR2 LQKENI, per germline. The CDR3 bases are TGTGCCAGCTCACCTCAGGCCGGGCGGAGGCAGCCCCAGCATTTT. Translating it yields CASSPQAGRRQPQHF.

This chain links TRBV7-9 with TRBJ1-1, with a weak D call TRBD1 (6 bases). CDR1 is SEHNR, CDR2 FQNEAQ, per germline (reference sequence). Trimming took off 5 bases at V and 11 bases at J, with 18 bases between the two ends. The CDR3 is 13 residues long. CDR3 DNA sequence: TGTGCCAGCAGCCAACACGAGGGGGTCGGGGCTTTCTTT. Its translation: CASSQHEGVGAFF.

The chain employs TRBV27 and TRBJ2-7; D remains unclear. Trimming cost V 6 bases and J 2 bases, with 11 bases left between them. There are 13 residues in the CDR3. CDR1 and CDR2 (germline): MNHEY, SMNVEV (reference sequence). The CDR3 spells CASSSDGPYEQYF. DNA for the CDR3: TGTGCCAGCAGCTCGGACGGCCCCTACGAGCAGTACTTC.

The V and J genes are TRBV27 and TRBJ1-1; unclear D gene. The germline V gene has CDR1 MNHEY and CDR2 SMNVEV (reference sequence). V dropped 3 bases and J dropped 5 bases, with 10 bases sitting between them. The CDR3 runs to 13 residues. The CDR3 region has the DNA TGTGCCAGCAGTTTCCCCGGCGGGACTGAAGCTTTCTTT. It codes for CASSFPGGTEAFF.

This clone was picked up one time. An end of the junction differs from the germline gene, which may be a read error. The genes are TRBV4-1 and TRBJ2-3, with 7 positions matching TRBD1. There are 13 residues in the CDR3. Germline assignment: CDR1 MGHRA and CDR2 YSYEKL. The CDR3 nucleotides read TGCGCCAGCAGCCAAGTCGGGACAGCCAGAAAGGGATTT. Translated: CASSQVGTARKGF.

The chain combines TRBV28 with TRBJ1-2; TRBD1 might be the D (5 bases). The CDR3 is 14 residues long. V lost 3 bases to trimming and J lost 2 bases, with 10 bases between them. The germline V gene has CDR1 MDHEN and CDR2 SYDVKM. The CDR3 nucleotides read TGTGCCAGCAGTTTTTCAGGGAGGAACTATGGCTACACCTTC. This sequence encodes CASSFSGRNYGYTF.

This chain joins TRBV2 and TRBJ2-7; D is uncertain. This CDR3 has 13 residues. V was pared by 6 bases and J by 5 bases, with 14 bases between. In germline, CDR1 is SNHLY, CDR2 FYNNEI. The CDR3 nucleotides read TGTGCCAGCAGCACCCCCGTCCCCGACGAGCAGTACTTC. Amino acids: CASSTPVPDEQYF.

The gene calls are TRBV19 and TRBJ2-3; a weak D match, TRBD1 (5 bases). Germline V gene lookup returns CDR1 LNHDA and CDR2 SQIVND (reference sequence). The CDR3 is 14 amino acids. The V and J ends lost 3 bases and 5 bases respectively, with 12 bases between them. The CDR3 DNA reads as TGTGCCAGTAGTATGATCTTAGGGGAAGATACGCAGTATTTT. Its translation: CASSMILGEDTQYF.

This sequence joins TRBV3-1 (or the pseudogene TRBV3-2) and TRBJ1-2; 7 bases line up with TRBD1. There are 15 residues in the CDR3. CDR1 is LGHDT, CDR2 YNNKEL, per germline (reference sequence). The trim removed 4 bases at V and 2 bases at J, leaving 7 bases unmatched. Written as DNA, the CDR3 is TGTGCCAGCAGCCCACCGGGACAGCGAAACTATGGCTACACCTTC. Its translation: CASSPPGQRNYGYTF.

The chain recombines TRBV5-1 with TRBJ2-2, with TRBD1 as a possible D gene (6 bases). The CDR3 covers 15 residues. Trimming shortened V by 0 bases and J by 5 bases, and 11 bases separated the two germline ends. Germline V gene sequence: CDR1 SGHRS, CDR2 YFSETQ. The DNA for the CDR3 is TGCGCCAGCAGCTTGGGGACAGTGGTAACCGGGGAGCTGTTTTTT. It translates to CASSLGTVVTGELFF. Together with reference TRBV5-1 and TRBJ2-2, the CDR3 gives the full variable domain: KAGVTQTPRYLIKTRGQQVTLSCSPISGHRSVSWYQQTPGQGLQFLFEYFSETQRNKGNFPGRFSGRQFSNSRSEMNVSTLELGDSALYLCASSLGTVVTGELFFGEGSRLTVL.

The chain couples TRBV6-5 to TRBJ1-2; the match to TRBD1 covers 8 bases. The CDR3 spans 16 residues. Germline CDR1 and CDR2: MNHEY and SVGAGI. With 0 bases clipped from V and 3 bases from J, the junction kept 6 bases outside the gene matches. CDR3 region: CASSYSPTGGDYGYTF. As DNA, the CDR3 is TGTGCCAGCAGTTACTCCCCTACAGGGGGGGACTATGGCTACACCTTC.